The rows below give T cell receptor beta chains drawn from one sample of a study of CD8 T cells in Susac syndrome. In TCRdb, the immunoSEQ multiplex PCR reads were re-called with MiXCR into one record per CDR3 protein. The data hold 180,000 or so distinct CDR3 sequences, with about 93% observed a single time. The sample was CD4+ T cells from PBMCs. The receptors shown here come from a human donor in good health. Each CDR3 is given with its conserved first and last residue. The D gene is left open where the match is weak. Expanded clones are given a class, and other clones once, few, many or no size at all.

.	TRBV9	.	TRBJ2-3	CASSVQQTSTDTQYF	TGTGCCAGCAGCGTACAACAGACTAGCACAGATACGCAGTATTTT
.	TRBV11-1	.	TRBJ2-2	CASSLIRGGPNTGELFF	TGTGCCAGCAGCTTAATCCGCGGGGGCCCGAACACCGGGGAGCTGTTTTTT
.	TRBV7-2	TRBD1	TRBJ1-6	CASGKTGEGNSPLHF	TGTGCCAGCGGCAAGACAGGGGAGGGAAATTCACCCCTCCACTTT
.	TRBV4-3	TRBD2	TRBJ2-5	CASSQMTSSETQYF	TGCGCCAGCAGCCAGATGACTAGCTCCGAGACCCAGTACTTC
once	TRBV24-1	.	TRBJ2-3	CATSGGRADTTDTQYF	TGTGCCACCAGTGGGGGCAGGGCAGATACCACAGATACGCAGTATTTT
.	TRBV29-1	.	TRBJ2-7	CSVGGAALQSSFTYEQYF	TGCAGCGTTGGGGGGGCCGCTCTACAGAGCTCATTTACCTACGAGCAGTACTTC
.	TRBV4-2	TRBD2	TRBJ2-7	CASSLGPGLAGDEQYF	TGTGCCAGCAGCCTTGGCCCGGGACTAGCGGGGGACGAGCAGTACTTC
.	TRBV6-1	TRBD2	TRBJ2-3	CAGGTRPLSTDTQYF	TGTGCCGGGGGGACTAGGCCCCTTAGCACAGATACGCAGTATTTT
.	TRBV12-3/TRBV12-4	.	TRBJ1-2	CASSLGGGAGYGYTF	TGTGCCAGCAGTTTAGGTGGGGGCGCGGGCTATGGCTACACCTTC
.	TRBV20-1	.	TRBJ1-2	CSARDGKGRYGYTF	TGCAGTGCTAGAGATGGAAAGGGACGCTACGGCTACACCTTC
.	TRBV20-1	TRBD2	TRBJ2-5	CSASLTSGGPPETQYF	TGCAGTGCTAGCCTTACTAGCGGGGGGCCCCCGGAGACCCAGTACTTC
.	TRBV2	.	TRBJ2-3	CASSEGPSTDTQYF	TGTGCCAGCAGTGAGGGGCCTAGCACAGATACGCAGTATTTT
.	TRBV2	.	TRBJ2-5	CASTPDGSGTQYF	TGTGCCAGCACCCCGGACGGCTCGGGGACCCAGTACTTC
.	TRBV3-1	.	TRBJ1-1	CASSQVSGNTEAFF	TGTGCCAGCAGCCAAGTATCGGGGAACACTGAAGCTTTCTTT
.	TRBV9	.	TRBJ2-7	CASSVGFSAAGPYEQYF	TGTGCCAGCAGCGTAGGGTTTTCGGCGGCGGGACCCTACGAGCAGTACTTC
.	TRBV7-9	.	TRBJ1-2	CASSPWTPATNGYTF	TGTGCCAGCAGCCCGTGGACTCCGGCGACGAATGGCTACACCTTC
once	TRBV2	TRBD1	TRBJ1-6	CASSEAGTGVSPLHF	TGTGCCAGCAGTGAAGCGGGGACAGGGGTCTCACCCCTCCACTTT
once	TRBV6-2/TRBV6-3	TRBD2	TRBJ2-1	CASRRLAGAEQFF	TGTGCCAGCAGACGGCTAGCGGGGGCGGAGCAGTTCTTC
.	TRBV28	.	TRBJ1-2	CATDSTNYGYTF	TGTGCCACCGACAGCACTAACTATGGCTACACCTTC
.	TRBV10-3	.	TRBJ2-3	CAISEGTASSSTDTQYF	TGTGCCATCAGTGAGGGGACGGCTTCTTCTAGCACAGATACGCAGTATTTT